This T cell receptor beta chain was obtained from a study of blood T cell repertoires in COVID-19 (dated by TCRdb to about 2020). Describing the broader study: Samples covering the acute and convalescent phases of COVID-19 were provided by collaborators in the United States, Italy and Spain. The prospective study material was composed of cDNA or gDNA derived from T cells, B-cell-depleted T cells, or PBMCs. The dataset comprised deeply sampled blood TCRbeta repertoires from subjects exposed to, actively infected with, or recovered from COVID-19. A freely available public database, intended as a resource for researchers studying the immune response to SARS-CoV-2, is where the repertoires were released. The samples were drawn from two sources: the first 160 participants of the ongoing ImmuneRACE study, and 1,254 subjects contributed by 6 global collaborators. Sample metadata almost always included a de-identified subject ID, COVID-19 status, age in years and sex. HLA class I and class II types, where available, came from metadata supplied by the sample provider rather than from assay-based typing.

V drops 5 bases and J drops 1 base, leaving 8 bases in between. From a lookup of the germline V gene, CDR1 and CDR2 are SGHVS and FNYEAQ. Counted from cysteine to phenylalanine, this CDR3 has 14 amino acids. Of the read, only the CDR3 DNA is kept; its 42 bases are in frame from base 1. TCRbeta CDR3 regions were amplified from genomic DNA using the immunoSEQ Assay, a bias-controlled multiplex PCR. The original methods were these. Within the assay, amplification of reference gene primers was used to estimate how many nucleated cells each sample contained. To quantify the absolute abundance of each unique TCRbeta CDR3 rearrangement, sequence reads were collapsed and filtered. For each sample, productive Simpson clonality was calculated by taking the square root of Simpson's diversity index across productive rearrangements. As stored in TCRdb, this immuneACCESS dataset retains in-frame rearrangements with V and J assigned. A fraction of the clones does not appear; measured against another copy, unresolved V genes explain less than half of the discrepancy, and the remainder lacks a known reason. That table supplies the V and J calls and clone size; D and trimming were determined from the DNA. Here the sample has a few hundred thousand clones; just under 90% occur a single time. Over 1% of the sample is held by the ten biggest clonotypes.

Study-level results and caveats: The quantity of clinical and demographic metadata differed by source and by participant and was supplied without curation.

Remarks on this clone: What this receptor recognizes is not known. One base away there is no much larger clone; base qualities are not given.

Participants in the prospective study were enrolled through a virtual design, were aged about 18 to 90 years, and lived in 20 to 30 United States geographic areas. Cohort assignment in the prospective study relied on participant-reported clinical history from a screening survey and a study questionnaire. Recovered participants in ImmuneRACE Cohort 3 were defined as having two consecutive negative NP/OP PCR tests, clearance from a healthcare professional, or resolution of symptoms. In the prospective study, whole blood, serum and a nasopharyngeal or oropharyngeal swab were collected from each participant by mobile phlebotomists. Participants in the prospective study had the option to provide additional blood draws and questionnaires over a 2-month period. Blood samples from the prospective study were shipped frozen or at room temperature prior to DNA extraction.

The clonotype comes from a man aged 30 to 45 who had recovered from COVID-19. In this chain, TRBV7-6 is recombined with TRBJ2-2; the D gene remains uncertain. Specimen: PBMCs or T cells enriched from blood (not recorded which). The CDR3 in this case is CASSPRQNTGELFF. In nucleotide form, the sequence is TGTGCCAGCAGCCCCCGACAGAACACCGGGGAGCTGTTTTTT.